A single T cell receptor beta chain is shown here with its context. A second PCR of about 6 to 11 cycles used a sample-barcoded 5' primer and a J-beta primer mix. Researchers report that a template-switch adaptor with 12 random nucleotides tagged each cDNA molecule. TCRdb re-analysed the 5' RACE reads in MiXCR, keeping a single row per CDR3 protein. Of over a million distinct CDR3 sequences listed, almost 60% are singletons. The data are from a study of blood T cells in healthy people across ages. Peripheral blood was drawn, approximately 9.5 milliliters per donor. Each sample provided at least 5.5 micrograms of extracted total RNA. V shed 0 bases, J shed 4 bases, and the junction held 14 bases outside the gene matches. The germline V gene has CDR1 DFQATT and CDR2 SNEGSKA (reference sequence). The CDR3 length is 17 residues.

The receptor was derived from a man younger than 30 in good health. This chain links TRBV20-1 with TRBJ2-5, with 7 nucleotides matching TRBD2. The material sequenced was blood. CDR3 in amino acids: CSARDGGGTVLLETQYF. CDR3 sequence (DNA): TGCAGTGCTAGAGATGGGGGGGGGACCGTATTATTAGAGACCCAGTACTTC.